The entry below describes one T cell receptor (beta chain). The V and J ends lost 4 bases and 9 bases, in that order; junction bases with no gene match: 13. This CDR3 is built from 15 residues. CDR1 is MNHEY, CDR2 SVGAGI, per germline. Profiling relied on immunoSEQ multiplex PCR, and the TCRdb table lists in-frame clones only, not all of them. Of approximately 60,000 clones listed, over 85% are singletons. The data were taken from a study of T cell changes during pregnancy in multiple sclerosis. This chain uses TRBV6-5 with TRBJ2-5; 8 positions match TRBD2. The specimen comprised CD4+ T cells from peripheral blood mononuclear cells, sampled before pregnancy. This TCR was recovered from a female donor with multiple sclerosis, enrolled in a pregnancy study. CDR3 in amino acids: CASSFSLAGVSPQYF. In nucleotides, the CDR3 is TGTGCCAGCAGTTTTAGTCTAGCGGGTGTTTCGCCCCAGTACTTC.